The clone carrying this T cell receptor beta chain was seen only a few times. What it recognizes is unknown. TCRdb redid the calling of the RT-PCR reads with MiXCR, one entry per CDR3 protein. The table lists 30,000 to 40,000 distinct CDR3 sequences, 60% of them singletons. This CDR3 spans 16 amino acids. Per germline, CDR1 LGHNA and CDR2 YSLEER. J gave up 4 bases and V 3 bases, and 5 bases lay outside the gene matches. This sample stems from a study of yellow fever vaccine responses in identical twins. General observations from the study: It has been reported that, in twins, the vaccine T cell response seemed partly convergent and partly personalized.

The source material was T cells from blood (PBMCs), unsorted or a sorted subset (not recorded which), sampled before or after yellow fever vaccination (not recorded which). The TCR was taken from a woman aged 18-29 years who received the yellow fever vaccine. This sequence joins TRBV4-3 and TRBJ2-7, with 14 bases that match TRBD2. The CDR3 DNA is TGCGCCAGCAGCCACGGGACTAGCGGGAGTGGATACGAGCAGTACTTC. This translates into CASSHGTSGSGYEQYF.